Listed here are 23 T cell receptor beta chains from one sample, sequenced in a study of preoperative IRX-2 immunotherapy in early breast cancer. Clones were read by immunoSEQ multiplex PCR, and TCRdb kept only the in-frame ones, dropping some. This table has about 89,000 clones, more than 80% appearing once. As to treatment: preoperative locoregional IRX-2 cytokine immunotherapy. The sequencing used tumor tissue, collected after IRX-2 immunotherapy. These receptors were taken from a human donor with breast cancer.

The rearrangement uses TRBV5-1 and TRBJ2-1, with D possibly TRBD2 on 7 matching bases. The CDR3 runs to 19 residues. The V gene lost 5 bases and the J gene lost 3 bases, with 27 bases spanning the gap. Germline V gene data show CDR1 as SGHRS and CDR2 as YFSETQ. The CDR3 reads CASRSRVPTPGEGYNEQFF. CDR3 nucleotides: TGCGCCAGCAGGTCGAGGGTTCCTACGCCAGGGGAGGGCTACAATGAGCAGTTCTTC. The full variable domain, with the rest looked up from reference TRBV5-1 and TRBJ2-1, is KAGVTQTPRYLIKTRGQQVTLSCSPISGHRSVSWYQQTPGQGLQFLFEYFSETQRNKGNFPGRFSGRQFSNSRSEMNVSTLELGDSALYLCASRSRVPTPGEGYNEQFFGPGTRLTVL.

V and J are TRBV6-8 and TRBJ1-5; TRBD1 might be the D (6 bases). Germline CDR1 MNHGY, CDR2 SAAAGT. Deletions cut 6 bases from V and 4 bases from J, with 13 bases between. The CDR3 extends over 14 amino acids. The CDR3 nucleotides are TGTGCCAGCAGCCCAACAGGGCCTAATCAGCCCCAGCATTTT. Its translation: CASSPTGPNQPQHF.

The chain combines TRBV19 with TRBJ2-2, with 9 nucleotides matching TRBD1. The trim removed 8 bases at V and 5 bases at J, leaving 12 bases unmatched. This CDR3 has 16 amino acids. Germline assignment: CDR1 LNHDA and CDR2 SQIVND (reference sequence). CDR3 sequence (DNA): TGTGCCAGTTTAAAACCGGGACAGGGTCGTACCGGGGAGCTGTTTTTT. This gives the protein CASLKPGQGRTGELFF.

This clone was detected only once. The chain couples TRBV5-1 to TRBJ1-2; possible D gene TRBD1, 5 bases. Germline CDR1 is SGHRS and CDR2 is YFSETQ. V was clipped by 2 bases and J by 8 bases, with 16 bases between them. CDR3 size: 14 residues. CDR3 DNA: TGCGCCAGCAGCTTAGAGGCAGGGCTGCAGGGCTACACCTTC. It is translated as CASSLEAGLQGYTF.

This rearrangement joins TRBV6-8 to TRBJ2-2; 14 nucleotides agree with TRBD2. J gave up 8 bases and V 4 bases, and 9 bases lay outside the gene matches. Germline lookup yields CDR1 MNHGY and CDR2 SAAAGT. The CDR3 contains 17 residues. CDR3 nucleotides: TGTGCCAGCAGTTCTCGGACTAGCGGGGGGCGTAGTGGGGAGCTGTTTTTT. Translation gives CASSSRTSGGRSGELFF.

CDR3 DNA: TGCGCCAGCAGTCCCCCAGGGCAGCCCCAGCATTTT. This sequence encodes CASSPPGQPQHF. This rearrangement joins TRBV1 to TRBJ1-5; the tabulated D call, TRBD1, remains unverified against the DNA. TRBV1 counts as a pseudogene. The CDR3 contains 12 residues.

The V gene is TRBV1, the J gene TRBJ2-2; TRBD1 reflects the table's D call only, with no check against the DNA. TRBV1 is recorded as a pseudogene. The CDR3 totals 16 residues. The CDR3, as DNA: TGCGCCAGCAGCCAAGTCTCTGCAGAGAACACCGGGGAGCTGTTTTTT. This translates into CASSQVSAENTGELFF.

The chain uses TRBV5-1 and TRBJ1-4, with D hard to call. Trimming pared 6 bases from V and 2 bases from J, leaving 17 bases between. This CDR3 is built from 16 residues. Germline lookup yields CDR1 SGHRS and CDR2 YFSETQ. CDR3 loop: CASTVRPGDTNEKLFF. The CDR3 bases are TGCGCCAGCACCGTAAGGCCGGGTGACACTAATGAAAAACTGTTTTTT.

The chain links TRBV6-8 to TRBJ1-1, with 9 bases fitting TRBD1. V lost 10 bases and J lost 6; bases outside the gene matches: 18. The CDR3 is 16 amino acids. Germline V gives CDR1 MNHGY, CDR2 SAAAGT. The CDR3 loop reads CAIQKMWGQGSAEAFF. CDR3 nucleotide sequence: TGTGCCATCCAAAAAATGTGGGGACAGGGAAGCGCTGAAGCTTTCTTT.

This chain joins TRBV7-5 and TRBJ1-1; the table names TRBD1, a call not compared with the DNA. TRBV7-5 is marked as a pseudogene. The CDR3 covers 17 residues. The CDR3 here is CASSQFAQQGFGTEAFF. As DNA, the CDR3 is TGTGCCAGCAGCCAATTCGCCCAGCAGGGTTTCGGCACTGAAGCTTTCTTT.

With respect to this clone: The junction does not match germline at one end; this may be a read error. This sequence joins TRBV6-8 and TRBJ1-1, with 7 bases that match TRBD1. The CDR3 runs 13 residues. Germline assignment: CDR1 MNHGY and CDR2 SAAAGT. The CDR3 region has the DNA TGTGCCATCAGTTCAAGGGGGCCGGGTGAAGCTTTCTTT. It specifies CAISSRGPGEAFF.

The chain links TRBV6-7 to TRBJ1-2; 10 nucleotides align to TRBD1. TRBV6-7 is an ORF, and what it does is uncertain. V shed 7 bases and J 8 bases; nucleotides not matched to a gene: 10. This CDR3 has 14 residues. This chain's CDR3 is CASTSPTGGRGYTF. The CDR3 DNA reads as TGTGCCAGCACCTCCCCGACAGGGGGCAGAGGCTACACCTTC.

This chain uses TRBV12-5 with TRBJ1-1, with no clear D. Trimming cost V 1 base and J 8 bases, with 8 bases left between them. CDR3 size: 12 residues. CDR1 LGHNT and CDR2 FRNRAP come from the germline V gene. The CDR3 DNA follows: TGTGCTAGTGGTTTGGGGCTGGGAGAAGCTTTCTTT. Amino acid sequence: CASGLGLGEAFF.

The V call is TRBV6-4, the J call TRBJ2-7; D possibly matches TRBD1 or TRBD2 (6 bases each). Germline CDR1 reads MRHNA; CDR2 reads SNTAGT. With 10 bases removed from V and 1 base from J, the gap between germline ends came to 14 bases. CDR3 length: 13 residues. The CDR3 here is CATKEGDSYEQYF. CDR3 in DNA: TGTGCCACCAAGGAGGGGGATTCCTACGAGCAGTACTTC.

This chain links TRBV6-8 with TRBJ2-2; D might be TRBD1 (7 bases). The CDR3 extends over 16 amino acids. Trimming shortened V by 0 bases and J by 5 bases, and 13 bases separated the two germline ends. The germline V gene has CDR1 MNHGY and CDR2 SAAAGT. CDR3 DNA: TGTGCCAGCAGTTACTCGTGGAGGGGGCTTACCGGGGAGCTGTTTTTT. Amino acid sequence: CASSYSWRGLTGELFF.

Concerning this clone: Other DNA variants within this sample encode the same CDR3. CDR3 in DNA: TGTGCCAGCAGCTTGGGACTAGCGGGGGACAATGAGCAGTTCTTC. Translation gives CASSLGLAGDNEQFF. This rearrangement joins TRBV11-1 to TRBJ2-1; 14 nucleotides agree with TRBD2. CDR1 and CDR2 (germline): SGHAT, FQDESV (reference sequence). V lost 3 bases and J lost 5; bases outside the gene matches: 0. The CDR3 has 15 amino acids.

V usage is TRBV18 and J usage is TRBJ2-7, with 14 positions matching TRBD2. V trimming: 2 bases; J trimming: 2 bases; junction bases outside the gene matches: 8. Germline-derived CDR1 and CDR2 are KGHSH and LQKENI. The CDR3 sequence is 18 residues long. CDR3 DNA sequence: TGTGCCAGCTCACCAACCTTGACGGGACTAGCGGGGGCCTACGAGCAGTACTTC. Translated: CASSPTLTGLAGAYEQYF. Supplemented by reference TRBV18 and TRBJ2-7, the full variable domain reads NAGVMQNPRHLVRRRGQEARLRCSPMKGHSHVYWYRQLPEEGLKFMVYLQKENIIDESGMPKERFSAEFPKEGPSILRIQQVVRGDSAAYFCASSPTLTGLAGAYEQYFGPGTRLTVT.

The chain carries TRBV7-5 and TRBJ1-1. TRBV7-5 is a recognized pseudogene. The CDR3 is made up of 17 amino acids. The CDR3 DNA follows: TGTGCCAGCAGCCCGGGATCCGGCCAAGTCAGGAACACTGAAGCTTTCTTT. Encoded protein: CASSPGSGQVRNTEAFF.

This clone came up once. The chain carries TRBV30 and TRBJ2-6; D is ambiguous. Germline V lookup: CDR1 GTSNPN, CDR2 SVGIG (reference sequence). The V gene lost 3 bases and the J gene lost 0 bases, with 6 bases spanning the gap. The CDR3 runs to 14 residues. The CDR3: CAWRGSSGANVLTF. In DNA form, the CDR3 reads TGTGCCTGGAGAGGTTCCTCTGGGGCCAACGTCCTGACTTTC.

Details on this clone: An end of the junction does not agree with germline; a read error may underlie this. The genes are TRBV23-1 and TRBJ2-7; a possible D gene is TRBD2 (6 bases). TRBV23-1 is assigned to the ORF class and has an uncertain function. CDR3 length: 16 residues. The CDR3 bases are TGCGCCAGCAGTCAATGGCGGGGTTGCTGTCCATACGAGCAATACTTC. Protein product: CASSQWRGCCPYEQYF.

The chain has TRBV18 and TRBJ1-2; D is unclear. V dropped 0 bases and J dropped 7 bases, with 9 bases sitting between them. Germline loops: CDR1 KGHSH, CDR2 LQKENI. The CDR3 contains 13 residues. The CDR3 coding sequence is TGTGCCAGCTCACCACCCATGTTACCTGGCTACACCTTC. It encodes CASSPPMLPGYTF.

The chain has TRBV15 and TRBJ1-1, with D uncertain. The CDR3 has 15 residues. The germline V gene encodes CDR1 LNHNV and CDR2 YYDKDF (reference sequence). The V end was cut by 0 bases, the J end by 7 bases, with 15 bases between. For the CDR3, the DNA is TGTGCCACCAGCAGAGATCTCGCCACCGCGCGTGAAGCTTTCTTT. Encoded protein: CATSRDLATAREAFF.

This chain connects TRBV12-5 to TRBJ1-1; TRBD1 is a possible D gene (6 bases). From germline, CDR1 is LGHNT and CDR2 FRNRAP. This CDR3 region has 13 residues. Trimming cost V 3 bases and J 4 bases, with 9 bases left between them. Written as DNA, the CDR3 is TGTGCTAGTGGTTTAAAAGGGGGCACTGAAGCTTTCTTT. Its protein is CASGLKGGTEAFF.